This TCR beta chain was observed in a study of CD8 T cells in ankylosing spondylitis. Overall study findings and caveats: It was reported that disease-linked clones were significantly enriched in matched ankylosing spondylitis synovial fluid.

A quantitative 5'-RACE method, one with molecular barcodes, was used to make TCR beta libraries. One entry per CDR3 protein, called by TCRdb with MiXCR from the 5' RACE reads. The sample consists of 150,000 or so distinct CDR3 sequences, 30% to 40% of them appearing once. Trimming shortened V by 4 bases and J by 2 bases, and 12 bases separated the two germline ends. This CDR3 has 15 residues. This clonotype was picked up many times. Its antigen remains unidentified. The V call is TRBV12-3 or TRBV12-4, the J call TRBJ2-1; maybe TRBD1 (5 bases). The sample comprised synovial fluid, either unsorted or a sorted T cell fraction (not recorded which). This receptor was identified in a male donor with ankylosing spondylitis. Here the CDR3 DNA reads TGTGCCAGCAGTTCGTGGCAGGGCGCCTACAATGAGCAGTTCTTC. The encoded protein is CASSSWQGAYNEQFF.